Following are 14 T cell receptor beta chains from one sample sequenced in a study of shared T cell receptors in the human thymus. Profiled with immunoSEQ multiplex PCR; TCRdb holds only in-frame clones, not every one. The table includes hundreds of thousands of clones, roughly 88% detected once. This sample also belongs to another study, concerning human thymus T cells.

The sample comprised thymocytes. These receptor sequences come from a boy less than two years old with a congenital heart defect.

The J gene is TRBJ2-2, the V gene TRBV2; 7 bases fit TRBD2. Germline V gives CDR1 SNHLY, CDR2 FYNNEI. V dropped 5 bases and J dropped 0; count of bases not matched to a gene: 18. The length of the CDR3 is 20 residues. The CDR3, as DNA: TGTGCCAGCAGTCGCTCCTCCGGGGAGGGGCGCGGCTCGAACACCGGGGAGCTGTTTTTT. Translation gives CASSRSSGEGRGSNTGELFF.

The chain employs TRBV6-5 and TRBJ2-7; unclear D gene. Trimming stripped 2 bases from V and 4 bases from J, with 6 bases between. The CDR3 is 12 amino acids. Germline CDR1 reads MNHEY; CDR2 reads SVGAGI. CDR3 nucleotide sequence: TGTGCCAGCAGTTACAAACAGTACGAGCAGTACTTC. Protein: CASSYKQYEQYF.

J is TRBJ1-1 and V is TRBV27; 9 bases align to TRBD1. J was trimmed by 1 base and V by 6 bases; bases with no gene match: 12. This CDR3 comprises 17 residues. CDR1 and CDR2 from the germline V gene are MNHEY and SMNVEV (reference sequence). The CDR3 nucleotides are TGTGCCAGCAGCCGGGGACAGGGTCTTATTTGGAACACTGAAGCTTTCTTT. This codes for CASSRGQGLIWNTEAFF.

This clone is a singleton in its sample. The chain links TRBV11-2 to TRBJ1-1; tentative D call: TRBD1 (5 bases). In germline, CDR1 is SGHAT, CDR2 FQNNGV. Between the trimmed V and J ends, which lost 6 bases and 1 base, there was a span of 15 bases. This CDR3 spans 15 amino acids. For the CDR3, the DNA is TGTGCCAGCAGTAGCCTACGACAGCCGAACACTGAAGCTTTCTTT. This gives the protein CASSSLRQPNTEAFF.

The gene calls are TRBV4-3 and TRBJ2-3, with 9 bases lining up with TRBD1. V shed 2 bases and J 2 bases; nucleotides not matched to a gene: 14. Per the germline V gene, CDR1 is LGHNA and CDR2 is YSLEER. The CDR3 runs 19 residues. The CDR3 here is CASSQLAFGTGGHTDTQYF. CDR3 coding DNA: TGCGCCAGCAGCCAATTGGCGTTCGGAACAGGGGGCCACACAGATACGCAGTATTTT.

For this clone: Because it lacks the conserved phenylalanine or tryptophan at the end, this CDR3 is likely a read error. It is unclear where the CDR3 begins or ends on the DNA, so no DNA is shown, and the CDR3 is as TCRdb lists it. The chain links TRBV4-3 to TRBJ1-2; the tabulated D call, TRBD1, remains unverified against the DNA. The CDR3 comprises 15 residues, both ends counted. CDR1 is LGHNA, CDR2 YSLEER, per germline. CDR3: CASSQEEGSGGANTY.

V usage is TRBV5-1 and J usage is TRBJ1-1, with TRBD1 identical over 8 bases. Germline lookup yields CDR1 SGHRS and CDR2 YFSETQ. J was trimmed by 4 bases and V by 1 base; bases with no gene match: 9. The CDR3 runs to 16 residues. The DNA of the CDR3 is TGCGCCAGCAGCTTGCGGCTTGGACAGGGAGTCACTGAAGCTTTCTTT. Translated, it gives CASSLRLGQGVTEAFF.

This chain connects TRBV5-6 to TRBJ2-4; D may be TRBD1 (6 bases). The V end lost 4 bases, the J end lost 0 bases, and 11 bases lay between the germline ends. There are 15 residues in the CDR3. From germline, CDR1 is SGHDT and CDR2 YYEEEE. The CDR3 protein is CASSSGQLAKNIQYF. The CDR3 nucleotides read TGTGCCAGCAGCAGCGGACAGCTAGCCAAAAACATTCAGTACTTC.

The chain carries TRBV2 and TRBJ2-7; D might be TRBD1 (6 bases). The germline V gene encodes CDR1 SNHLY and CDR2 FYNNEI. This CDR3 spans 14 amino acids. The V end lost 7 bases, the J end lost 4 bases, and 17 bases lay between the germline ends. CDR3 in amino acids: CASTDPRDTYEQYF. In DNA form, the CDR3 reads TGTGCCAGCACCGATCCCCGGGACACTTACGAGCAGTACTTC.

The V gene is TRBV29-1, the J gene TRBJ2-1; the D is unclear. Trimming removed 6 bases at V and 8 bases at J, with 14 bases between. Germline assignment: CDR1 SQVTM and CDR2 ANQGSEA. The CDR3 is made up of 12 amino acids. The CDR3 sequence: CSVRRERDEQFF. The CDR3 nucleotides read TGCAGCGTCCGCCGAGAACGGGATGAGCAGTTCTTC.

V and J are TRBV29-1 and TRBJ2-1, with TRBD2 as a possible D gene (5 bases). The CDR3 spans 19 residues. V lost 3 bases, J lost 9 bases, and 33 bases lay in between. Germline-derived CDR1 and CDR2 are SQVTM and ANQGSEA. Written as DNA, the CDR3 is TGCAGCGTTGAGCAAGGGAAGGAGCGGTTCCCCCGGGATTTGGTTGAGCAGTTCTTC. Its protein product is CSVEQGKERFPRDLVEQFF.

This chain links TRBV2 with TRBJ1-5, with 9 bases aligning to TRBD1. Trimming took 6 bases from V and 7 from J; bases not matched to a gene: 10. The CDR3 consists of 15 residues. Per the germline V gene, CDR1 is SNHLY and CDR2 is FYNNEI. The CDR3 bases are TGTGCCAGCAGGACGGGACAGGGAGAGAAGCAGCCCCAGCATTTT. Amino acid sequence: CASRTGQGEKQPQHF.

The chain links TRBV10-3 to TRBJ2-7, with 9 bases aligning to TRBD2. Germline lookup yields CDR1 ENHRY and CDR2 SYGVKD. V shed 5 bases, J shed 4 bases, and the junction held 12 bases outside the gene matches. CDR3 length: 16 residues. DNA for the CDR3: TGTGCCATCAGTCCCCCCGGGGCGGGAGGGCCTTACGAGCAGTACTTC. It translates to CAISPPGAGGPYEQYF.

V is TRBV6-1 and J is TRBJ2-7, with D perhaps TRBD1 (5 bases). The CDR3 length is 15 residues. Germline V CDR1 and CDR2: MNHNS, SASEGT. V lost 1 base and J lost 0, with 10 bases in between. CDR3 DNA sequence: TGTGCCAGCAGTGAAGAGGTGGACACCTCCTACGAGCAGTACTTC. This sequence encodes CASSEEVDTSYEQYF.